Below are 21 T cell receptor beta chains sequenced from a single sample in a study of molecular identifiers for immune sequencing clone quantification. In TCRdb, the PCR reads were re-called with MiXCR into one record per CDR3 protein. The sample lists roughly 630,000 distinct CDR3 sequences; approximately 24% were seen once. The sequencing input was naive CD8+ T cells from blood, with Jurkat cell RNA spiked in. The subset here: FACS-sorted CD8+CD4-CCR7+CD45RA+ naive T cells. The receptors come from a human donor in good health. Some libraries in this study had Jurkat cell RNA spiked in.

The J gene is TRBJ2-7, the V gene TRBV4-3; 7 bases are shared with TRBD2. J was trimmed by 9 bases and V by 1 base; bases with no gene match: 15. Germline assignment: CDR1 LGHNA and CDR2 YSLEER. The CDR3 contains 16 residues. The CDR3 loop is CASSQGDGTIGVVQYF. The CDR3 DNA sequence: TGCGCCAGCAGCCAAGGAGATGGGACTATAGGAGTCGTGCAGTACTTC.

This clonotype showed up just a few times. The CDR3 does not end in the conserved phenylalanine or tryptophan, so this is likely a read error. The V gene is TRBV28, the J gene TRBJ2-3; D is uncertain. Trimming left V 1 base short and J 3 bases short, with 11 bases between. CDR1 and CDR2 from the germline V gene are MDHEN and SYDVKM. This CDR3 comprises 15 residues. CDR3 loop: CASSLSLSSTDTQYL. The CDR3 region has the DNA TGTGCCAGCAGTTTATCACTATCCTCTACAGATACGCAGTATCTT.

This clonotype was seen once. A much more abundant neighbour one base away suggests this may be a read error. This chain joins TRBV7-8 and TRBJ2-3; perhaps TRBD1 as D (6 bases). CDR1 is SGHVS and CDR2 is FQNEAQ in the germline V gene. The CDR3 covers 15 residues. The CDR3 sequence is CASSPGQSSTDSQYF. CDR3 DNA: TGTGCCAGCAGCCCCGGACAGTCTAGCACAGATTCGCAGTATTTT.

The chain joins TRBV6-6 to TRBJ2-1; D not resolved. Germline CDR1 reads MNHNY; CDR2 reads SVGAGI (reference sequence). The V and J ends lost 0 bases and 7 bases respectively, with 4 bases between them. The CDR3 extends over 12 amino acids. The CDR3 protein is CASSYSDNEQFF. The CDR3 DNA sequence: TGTGCCAGCAGTTACTCGGATAATGAGCAGTTCTTC.

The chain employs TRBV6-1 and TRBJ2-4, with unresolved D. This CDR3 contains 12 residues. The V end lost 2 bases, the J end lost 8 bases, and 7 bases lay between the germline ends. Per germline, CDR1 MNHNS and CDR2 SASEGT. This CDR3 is CASSESSYIQYF. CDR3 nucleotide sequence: TGTGCCAGCAGTGAATCCTCCTACATTCAGTACTTC.

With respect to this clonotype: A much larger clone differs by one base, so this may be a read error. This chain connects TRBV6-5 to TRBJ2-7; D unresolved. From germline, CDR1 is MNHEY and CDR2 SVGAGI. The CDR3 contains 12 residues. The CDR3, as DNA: TGTACCAGCAGTTACTTGGGCTACGAGCAGTACTTC. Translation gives CTSSYLGYEQYF.

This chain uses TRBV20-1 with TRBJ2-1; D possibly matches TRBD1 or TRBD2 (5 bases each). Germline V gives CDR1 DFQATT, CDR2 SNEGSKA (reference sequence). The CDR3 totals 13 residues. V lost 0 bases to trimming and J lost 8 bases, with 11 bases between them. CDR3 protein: CSARDILGDEQFF. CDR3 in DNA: TGCAGTGCTAGAGACATACTGGGGGATGAGCAGTTCTTC.

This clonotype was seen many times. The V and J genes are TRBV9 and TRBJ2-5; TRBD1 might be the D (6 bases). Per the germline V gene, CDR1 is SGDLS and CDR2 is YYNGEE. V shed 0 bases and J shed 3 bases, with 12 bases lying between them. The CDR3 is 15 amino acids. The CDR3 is CASSVGFQGKETQYF. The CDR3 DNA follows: TGTGCCAGCAGCGTAGGTTTCCAGGGGAAAGAGACCCAGTACTTC.

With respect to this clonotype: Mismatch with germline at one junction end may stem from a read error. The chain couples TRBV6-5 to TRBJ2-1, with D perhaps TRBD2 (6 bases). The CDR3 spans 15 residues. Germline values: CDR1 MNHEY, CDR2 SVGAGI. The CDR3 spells CDSSYYGSNNNEQFF. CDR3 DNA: TGTGACAGCAGTTACTACGGGAGTAATAACAATGAGCAGTTCTTC.

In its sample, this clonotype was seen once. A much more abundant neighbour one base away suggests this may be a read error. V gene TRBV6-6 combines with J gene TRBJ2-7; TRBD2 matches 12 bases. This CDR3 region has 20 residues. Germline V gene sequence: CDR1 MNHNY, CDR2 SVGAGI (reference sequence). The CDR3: CASSLATGTSGFRSSHEQYF. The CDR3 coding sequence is TGTGCCAGCAGCCTGGCGACCGGGACTAGCGGGTTCAGGAGCTCCCACGAGCAGTACTTC.

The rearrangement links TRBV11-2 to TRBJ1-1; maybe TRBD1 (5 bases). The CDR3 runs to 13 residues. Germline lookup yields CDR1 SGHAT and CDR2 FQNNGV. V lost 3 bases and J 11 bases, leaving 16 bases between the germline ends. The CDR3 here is CASSFALGGAAFF. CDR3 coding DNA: TGTGCCAGCAGCTTCGCTCTTGGCGGGGCCGCTTTCTTT.

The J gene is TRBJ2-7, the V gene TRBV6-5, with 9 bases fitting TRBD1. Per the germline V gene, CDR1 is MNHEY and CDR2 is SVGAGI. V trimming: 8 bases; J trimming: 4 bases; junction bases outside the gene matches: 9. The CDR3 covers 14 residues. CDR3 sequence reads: CASANTGGSYEQYF. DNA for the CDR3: TGTGCCAGCGCTAATACAGGGGGCTCTTACGAGCAGTACTTC.

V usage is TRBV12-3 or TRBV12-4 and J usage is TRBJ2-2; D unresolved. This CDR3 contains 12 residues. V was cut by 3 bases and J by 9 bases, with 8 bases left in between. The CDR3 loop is CASSLTVRELFF. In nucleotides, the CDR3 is TGTGCCAGCAGTTTGACCGTCAGGGAGCTGTTTTTT.

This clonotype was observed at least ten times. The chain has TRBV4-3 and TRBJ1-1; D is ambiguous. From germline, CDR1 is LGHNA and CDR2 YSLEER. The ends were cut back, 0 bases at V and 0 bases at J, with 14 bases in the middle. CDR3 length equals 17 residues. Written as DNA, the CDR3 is TGCGCCAGCAGCCAAGACCCTGTCAGATCCATGAACACTGAAGCTTTCTTT. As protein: CASSQDPVRSMNTEAFF.

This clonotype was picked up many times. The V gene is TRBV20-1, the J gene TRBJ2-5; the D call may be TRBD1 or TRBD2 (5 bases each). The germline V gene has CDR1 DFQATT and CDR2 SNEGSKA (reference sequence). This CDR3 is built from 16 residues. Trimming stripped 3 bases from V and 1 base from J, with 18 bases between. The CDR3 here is CSASITPGPTQETQYF. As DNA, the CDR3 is TGCAGTGCTAGTATTACTCCGGGACCCACCCAAGAGACCCAGTACTTC.

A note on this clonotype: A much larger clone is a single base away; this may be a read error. The CDR3 is CASSANSGYEQHF. The DNA of the CDR3 is TGTGCCAGCAGCGCCAACTCGGGGTACGAGCAGCACTTC. The chain has TRBV7-6 and TRBJ2-7; tentatively, D is TRBD2 (5 bases). The CDR3 loop spans 13 amino acids. In germline, CDR1 is SGHVS, CDR2 FNYEAQ.

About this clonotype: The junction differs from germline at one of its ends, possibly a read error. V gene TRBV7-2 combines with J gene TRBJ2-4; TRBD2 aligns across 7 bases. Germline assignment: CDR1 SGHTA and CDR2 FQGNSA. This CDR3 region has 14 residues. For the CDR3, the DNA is TGTGCCCGCAGCTCCGTGGGGGGGGTCGACATTCAGTACTTC. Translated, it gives CARSSVGGVDIQYF.

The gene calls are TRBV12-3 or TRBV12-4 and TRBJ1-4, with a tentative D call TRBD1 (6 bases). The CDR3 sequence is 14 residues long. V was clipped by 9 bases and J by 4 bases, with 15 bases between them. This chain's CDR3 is CASRFSGVNEKLFF. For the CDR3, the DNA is TGTGCCAGTCGTTTCTCAGGGGTTAATGAAAAACTGTTTTTT.

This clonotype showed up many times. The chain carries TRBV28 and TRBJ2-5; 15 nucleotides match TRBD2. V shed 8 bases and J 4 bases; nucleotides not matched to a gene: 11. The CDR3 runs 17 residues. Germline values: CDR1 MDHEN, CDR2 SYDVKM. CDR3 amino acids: CASRPKGGLAGGETQYF. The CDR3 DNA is TGTGCCAGCCGACCCAAGGGGGGACTAGCGGGAGGAGAGACCCAGTACTTC.

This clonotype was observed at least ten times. CDR3 residues: CATSDFIDKNEQFF. The CDR3 DNA is TGTGCCACCAGTGATTTTATCGATAAAAATGAGCAGTTCTTC. This chain connects TRBV24-1 to TRBJ2-1; D unclear. The CDR3 has 14 amino acids. Deletions cut 1 base from V and 7 bases from J, with 10 bases between. Germline assignment: CDR1 KGHDR and CDR2 SFDVKD.

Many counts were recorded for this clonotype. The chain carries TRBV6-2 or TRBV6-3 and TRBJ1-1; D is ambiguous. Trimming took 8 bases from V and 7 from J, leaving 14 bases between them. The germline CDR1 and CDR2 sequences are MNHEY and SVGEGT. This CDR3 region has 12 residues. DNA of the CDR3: TGTGCCAGCGGCGGGGTTATACATGAAGCTTTCTTT. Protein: CASGGVIHEAFF.